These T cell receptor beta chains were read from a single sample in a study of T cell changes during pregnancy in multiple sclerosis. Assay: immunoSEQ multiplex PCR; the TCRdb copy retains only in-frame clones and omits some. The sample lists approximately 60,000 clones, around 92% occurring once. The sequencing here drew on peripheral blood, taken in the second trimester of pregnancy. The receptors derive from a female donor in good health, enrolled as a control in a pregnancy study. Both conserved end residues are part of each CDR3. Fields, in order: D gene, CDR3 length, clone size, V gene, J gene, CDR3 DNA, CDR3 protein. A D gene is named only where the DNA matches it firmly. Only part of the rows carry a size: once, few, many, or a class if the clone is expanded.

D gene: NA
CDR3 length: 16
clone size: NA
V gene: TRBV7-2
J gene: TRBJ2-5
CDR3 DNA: TGTGCCAGCAGCTTTATGTCTAGCAGTAGTAAAGAGACCCAGTACTTC
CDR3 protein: CASSFMSSSSKETQYF

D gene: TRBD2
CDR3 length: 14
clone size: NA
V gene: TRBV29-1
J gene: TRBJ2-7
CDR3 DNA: TGCAGCGTTGCTCTCGCTAGCGGGAATTACGAGCAGTACTTC
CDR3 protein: CSVALASGNYEQYF

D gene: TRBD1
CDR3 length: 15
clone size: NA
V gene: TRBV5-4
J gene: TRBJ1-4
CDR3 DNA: TGTGCCAGCAGTCGACAGGGGAGGACTAATGAAAAACTGTTTTTT
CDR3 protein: CASSRQGRTNEKLFF

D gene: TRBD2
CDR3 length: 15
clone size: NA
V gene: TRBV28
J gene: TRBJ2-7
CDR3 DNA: TGTGCCAGCAGTTTACATAGAAGCGGGATCTACGAGCAGTACTTC
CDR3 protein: CASSLHRSGIYEQYF

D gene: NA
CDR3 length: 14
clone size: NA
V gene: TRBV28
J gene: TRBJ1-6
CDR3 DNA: TGTGCCAGCAGTTTACGGGATAGGAATTCACCCCTCCACTTT
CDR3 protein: CASSLRDRNSPLHF

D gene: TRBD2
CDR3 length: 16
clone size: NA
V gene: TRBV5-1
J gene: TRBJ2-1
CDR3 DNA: TGCGCCAGCAGCGGACTAGCGGCCGACTCCTACAATGAGCAGTTCTTC
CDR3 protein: CASSGLAADSYNEQFF

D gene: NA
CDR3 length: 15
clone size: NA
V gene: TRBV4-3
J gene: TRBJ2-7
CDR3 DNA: TGCGCCAGCAGCCAAGATTTGAGGACTAATTACGAGCAGTACTTC
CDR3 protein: CASSQDLRTNYEQYF

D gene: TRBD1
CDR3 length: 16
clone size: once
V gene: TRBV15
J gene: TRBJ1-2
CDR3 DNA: TGTGCCACCAGCGAGGGACAGGGGATAGGGTCGTATGGCTACACCTTC
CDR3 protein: CATSEGQGIGSYGYTF

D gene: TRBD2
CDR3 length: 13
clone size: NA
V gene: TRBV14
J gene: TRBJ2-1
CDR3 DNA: TGTGCCAGCAGCCGGACTAGCGGGGGGGTAGGGTTCTTC
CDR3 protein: CASSRTSGGVGFF

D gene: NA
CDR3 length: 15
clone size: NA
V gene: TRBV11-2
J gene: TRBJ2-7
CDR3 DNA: TGTGCCAGCAGCTCCCAGGTTGGGCAGGGGACCGAGCAGTACTTC
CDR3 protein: CASSSQVGQGTEQYF

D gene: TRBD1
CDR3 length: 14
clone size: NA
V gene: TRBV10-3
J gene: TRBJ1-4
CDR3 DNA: TGTGCCATCAGTGACCCACAGGGGGGTGAAAAACTGTTTTTT
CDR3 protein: CAISDPQGGEKLFF

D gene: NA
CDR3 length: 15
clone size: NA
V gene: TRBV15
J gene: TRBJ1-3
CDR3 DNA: TGTGCCACCAGCAGTGACAGGATCTCTGGAAACACCATATATTTT
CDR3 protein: CATSSDRISGNTIYF

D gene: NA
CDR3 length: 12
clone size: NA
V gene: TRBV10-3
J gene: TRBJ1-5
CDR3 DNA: TGTGCCTGCAGGGATGGGAATCAGCCCCAGCATTTT
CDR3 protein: CACRDGNQPQHF

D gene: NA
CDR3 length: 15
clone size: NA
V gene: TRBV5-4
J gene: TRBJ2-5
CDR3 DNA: TGTGCCAGCAGCTCTACGGGAACTATCCAAGAGACCCAGTACTTC
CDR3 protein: CASSSTGTIQETQYF

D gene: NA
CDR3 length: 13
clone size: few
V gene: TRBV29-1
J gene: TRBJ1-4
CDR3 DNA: TGCAGCGCAAGCGTGGCCTCTAATGAAAAACTGTTTTTT
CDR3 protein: CSASVASNEKLFF

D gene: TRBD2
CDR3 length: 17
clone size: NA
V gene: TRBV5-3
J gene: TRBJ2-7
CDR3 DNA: TGTGCCAGAAGCCCCCATTTAAGCGGGGGCCGTACCTACGAGCAGTACTTC
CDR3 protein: CARSPHLSGGRTYEQYF

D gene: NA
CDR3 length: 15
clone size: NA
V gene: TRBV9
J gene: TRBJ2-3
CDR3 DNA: TGTGCCAGCAGCGTAGTGGGGAGAGGCACAGATACGCAGTATTTT
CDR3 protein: CASSVVGRGTDTQYF

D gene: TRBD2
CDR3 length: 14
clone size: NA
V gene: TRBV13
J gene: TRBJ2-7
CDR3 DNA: TGTGCCAGCAGCTTCCGGCTAGCGGGAGCTCAGCAGTACTTC
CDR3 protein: CASSFRLAGAQQYF

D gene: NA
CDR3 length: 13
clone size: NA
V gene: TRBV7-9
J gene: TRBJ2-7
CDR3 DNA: TGTGCCAGCAGCTCTAGCGCGGGCTACGAGCAGTACTTC
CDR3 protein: CASSSSAGYEQYF

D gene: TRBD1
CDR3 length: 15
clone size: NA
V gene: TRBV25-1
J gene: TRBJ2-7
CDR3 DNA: TGTGCCAGCAGTGCCCCGGACAGGAACTCCTACGAGCAGTACTTC
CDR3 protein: CASSAPDRNSYEQYF

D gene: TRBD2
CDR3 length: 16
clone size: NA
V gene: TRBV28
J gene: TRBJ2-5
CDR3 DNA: TGTGCCAGCAGTTTAAGCAGTAGCGGGAGTCCAAAGACCCAGTACTTC
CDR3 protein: CASSLSSSGSPKTQYF

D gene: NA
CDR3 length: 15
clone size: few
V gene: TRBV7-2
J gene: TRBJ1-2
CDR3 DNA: TGTGCCAGCAGCGGAGGGTTTCGGGGGGACTATGGCTACACCTTC
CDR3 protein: CASSGGFRGDYGYTF

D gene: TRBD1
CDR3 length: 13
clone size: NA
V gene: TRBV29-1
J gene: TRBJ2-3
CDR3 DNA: TGCAGCGTTGGGACAGGGAGCACAGATACGCAGTATTTT
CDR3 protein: CSVGTGSTDTQYF

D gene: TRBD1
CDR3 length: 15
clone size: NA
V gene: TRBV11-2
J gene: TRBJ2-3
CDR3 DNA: TGTGCCAGCAGTTGGGGGGGACAGGGGCCGCATACGCAGTATTTT
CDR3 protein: CASSWGGQGPHTQYF

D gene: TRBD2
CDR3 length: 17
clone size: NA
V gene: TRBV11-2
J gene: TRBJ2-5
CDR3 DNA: TGTGCCAGCAGCTTAGGGCTAGCGGGAGGTGGGTGGGAGACCCAGTACTTC
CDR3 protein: CASSLGLAGGGWETQYF

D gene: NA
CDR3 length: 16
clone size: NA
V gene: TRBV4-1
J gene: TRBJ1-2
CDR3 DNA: TGCGCCAGCAGCCAGGGGGGTACCGCGGGAAACTATGGCTACACCTTC
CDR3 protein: CASSQGGTAGNYGYTF

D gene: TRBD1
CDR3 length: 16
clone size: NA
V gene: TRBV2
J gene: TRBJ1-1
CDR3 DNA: TGTGCCAGCAGTGAAAGGGCGACAGGGGTTAACACTGAAGCTTTCTTT
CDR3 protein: CASSERATGVNTEAFF

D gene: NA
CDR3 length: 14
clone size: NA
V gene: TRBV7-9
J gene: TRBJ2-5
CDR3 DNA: TGTGCCAGCAGCTTAGCGGCGGCAGTGGAGACCCAGTACTTC
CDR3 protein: CASSLAAAVETQYF

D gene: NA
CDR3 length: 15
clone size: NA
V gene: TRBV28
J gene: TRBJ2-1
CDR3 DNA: TGTGCCAGCAGTTTATACGGGAGAGGCAACAATGAGCAGTTCTTC
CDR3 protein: CASSLYGRGNNEQFF

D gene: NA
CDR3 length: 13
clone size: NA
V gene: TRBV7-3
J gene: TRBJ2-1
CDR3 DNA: TGTGCCAGCAGCTTAGGCGGATGGAATGAGCAGTTCTTC
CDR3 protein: CASSLGGWNEQFF

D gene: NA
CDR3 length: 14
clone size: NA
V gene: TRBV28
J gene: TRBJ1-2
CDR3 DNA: TGTGCCAGCAGTTTGTCGAGCCAATCCTATGGCTACACCTTC
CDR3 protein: CASSLSSQSYGYTF

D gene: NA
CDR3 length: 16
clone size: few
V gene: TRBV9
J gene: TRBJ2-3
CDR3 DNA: TGTGCCAGCAGCGGGTACAGGGGAGGAAGCACAGATACGCAGTATTTT
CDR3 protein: CASSGYRGGSTDTQYF

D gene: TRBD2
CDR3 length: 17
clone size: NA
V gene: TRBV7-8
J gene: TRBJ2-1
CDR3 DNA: TGTGCCAGCAGCTTAGGTGCTAGCGGGGGAGGCTACAATGAGCAGTTCTTC
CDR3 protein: CASSLGASGGGYNEQFF

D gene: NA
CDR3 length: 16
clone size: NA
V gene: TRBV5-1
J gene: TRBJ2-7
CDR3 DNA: TGCGCCAGCAGCTTGGAAACTAGCCTTAGCTCCTACGAGCAGTACTTC
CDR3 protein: CASSLETSLSSYEQYF

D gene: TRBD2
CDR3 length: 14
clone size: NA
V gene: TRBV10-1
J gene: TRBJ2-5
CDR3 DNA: TGCGCCAGCAGGCCGACTAGCGAACAAGAGACCCAGTACTTC
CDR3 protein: CASRPTSEQETQYF

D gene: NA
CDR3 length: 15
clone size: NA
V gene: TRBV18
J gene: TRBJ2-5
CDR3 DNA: TGTGCCAGCTCACCTACGGGGATACCACAAGAGACCCAGTACTTC
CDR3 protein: CASSPTGIPQETQYF

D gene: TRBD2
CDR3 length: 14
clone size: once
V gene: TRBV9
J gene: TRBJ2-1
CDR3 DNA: TGTGCCAGTAGTAGCGGGAGAGGGTGGAATGAGCAGTTCTTC
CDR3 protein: CASSSGRGWNEQFF

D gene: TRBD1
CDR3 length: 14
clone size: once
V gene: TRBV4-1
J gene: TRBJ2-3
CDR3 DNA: TGCGCCAGCAGCCAGGGACAGGGGGGGGATACGCAGTATTTT
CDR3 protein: CASSQGQGGDTQYF

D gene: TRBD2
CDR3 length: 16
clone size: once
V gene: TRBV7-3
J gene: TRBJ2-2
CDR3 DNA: TGTGCCAGCAGCTTAAGGCCTAGCGGGAACACCGGGGAGCTGTTTTTT
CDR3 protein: CASSLRPSGNTGELFF

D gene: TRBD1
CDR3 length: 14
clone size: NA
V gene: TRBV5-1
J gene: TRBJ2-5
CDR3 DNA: TGCGCCAGCAGCTTGGACAGGGGCCGGGCGACCCAGTACTTC
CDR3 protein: CASSLDRGRATQYF

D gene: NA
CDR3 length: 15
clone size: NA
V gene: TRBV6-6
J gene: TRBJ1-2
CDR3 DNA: TGTGCCAGCTCCCCCAGCTACAGCAATAACTATGGCTACACCTTC
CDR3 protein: CASSPSYSNNYGYTF

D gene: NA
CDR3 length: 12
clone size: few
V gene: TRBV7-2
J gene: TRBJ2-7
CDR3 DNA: TGTGCCAGCAGCTCACAAAATTACGAGCAGTACTTC
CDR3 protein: CASSSQNYEQYF

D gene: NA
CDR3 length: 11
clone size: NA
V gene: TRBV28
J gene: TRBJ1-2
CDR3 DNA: TGTGCCAGCAGTCCCGACACTGGCTACACCTTC
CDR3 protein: CASSPDTGYTF

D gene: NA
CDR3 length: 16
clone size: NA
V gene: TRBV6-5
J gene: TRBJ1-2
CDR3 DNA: TGTGCCAGCAGTTACTCGACCGACAGCGCTGGCTATGGCTACACCTTC
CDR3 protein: CASSYSTDSAGYGYTF

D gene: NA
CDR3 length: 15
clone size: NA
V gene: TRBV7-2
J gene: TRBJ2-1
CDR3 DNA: TGTGCCAGCAGCCCACTAGCCACCTCCTACAATGAGCAGTTCTTC
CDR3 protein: CASSPLATSYNEQFF

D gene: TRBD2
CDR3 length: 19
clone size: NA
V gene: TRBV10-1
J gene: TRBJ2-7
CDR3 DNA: TGCGCCAGCAGTGTCGGTCACCAGCGGGAGGGCCGGTCCGACTACGAGCAGTACTTC
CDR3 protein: CASSVGHQREGRSDYEQYF

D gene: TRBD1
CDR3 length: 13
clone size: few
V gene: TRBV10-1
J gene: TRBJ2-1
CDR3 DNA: TGCGCCAGCAGTACGGGACAGACCAATGAGCAGTTCTTC
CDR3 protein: CASSTGQTNEQFF

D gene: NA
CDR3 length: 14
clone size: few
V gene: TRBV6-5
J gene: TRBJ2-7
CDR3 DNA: TGTGCCAGCAGGGGGGGGGACAAGTTCTACGAGCAGTACTTC
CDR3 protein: CASRGGDKFYEQYF

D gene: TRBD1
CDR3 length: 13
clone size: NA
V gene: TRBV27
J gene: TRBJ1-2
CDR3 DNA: TGTGCCAGCAGTTTAACAGGGGGCTATGGCTACACCTTC
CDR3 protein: CASSLTGGYGYTF